The subject of this entry is one TCR beta chain. As yet, its antigen is unknown. This specimen comes from a study of cytomegalovirus exposure and HLA in healthy donors. Produced via immunoSEQ multiplex PCR; TCRdb's table is partial and in-frame only. The sample shows 120,000 to 150,000 clones, just under 85% of them seen only once. Germline lookup yields CDR1 SGHDN and CDR2 FVKESK. Trimming removed 1 base from V and 2 bases from J, with 5 bases in between. CDR3 length: 13 residues. Study results and limitations: Researchers counted some 150 TCR beta chains as cytomegalovirus-associated. It was found in a later analysis that first-cohort TCR clusters tended to co-occur in the 95 to 150 validation repertoires.

A roughly 120-subject validation cohort, separate from the approximately 720-subject first cohort, supplied the donors. V usage is TRBV14 and J usage is TRBJ1-2; D uncertain. The sequence derives from a young woman in good health and CMV-seronegative. The source material was PBMCs. CDR3 loop: CASSQGQNYGYTF. For the CDR3, the DNA is TGTGCCAGCAGCCAAGGCCAGAACTATGGCTACACCTTC.